The 10 T cell receptor beta chains below come from one sample, sequenced in a study of blood T cell repertoires in COVID-19. Sequencing used immunoSEQ multiplex PCR; TCRdb keeps in-frame clones, though not all of them. The data show about 240,000 clones, approximately 83% seen once. Sequencing input: peripheral blood. These receptors all stem from a woman aged 25 to 39 who had recovered from COVID-19.

The rearrangement uses TRBV11-2 and TRBJ2-7; D is possibly TRBD2 (5 bases). CDR1 and CDR2 from the germline V gene are SGHAT and FQNNGV. CDR3 length: 16 residues. Trimming left V 0 bases short and J 0 bases short, with 12 bases between. The CDR3 bases are TGTGCCAGCAGCTTAGATCTAGCAACTAGCTCCTACGAGCAGTACTTC. Translating it yields CASSLDLATSSYEQYF.

J is TRBJ1-1 and V is TRBV6-4, with 9 bases that match TRBD1. Germline lookup yields CDR1 MRHNA and CDR2 SNTAGT. V lost 3 bases, J lost 10 bases, and 6 bases stayed unmatched. This CDR3 has 13 residues. CDR3 sequence (DNA): TGTGCCAGCAGTGAATCGGGACAGGGCAGAGCTTTCTTT. Its translation is CASSESGQGRAFF.

The J gene is TRBJ2-5, the V gene TRBV7-3, with 7 bases identical to TRBD2. V lost 5 bases to trimming and J lost 4 bases; unmatched junction nucleotides: 7. CDR1 SGHTA and CDR2 FQGTGA come from the germline V gene. The CDR3 is 14 amino acids. CDR3 DNA: TGTGCCAGCAGCCAAGGGACTAATGGAGAGACCCAGTACTTC. As protein: CASSQGTNGETQYF.

This chain joins TRBV11-2 and TRBJ1-1; no clear D gene. V lost 0 bases, J lost 1 base, and 6 bases lay in between. Germline values: CDR1 SGHAT, CDR2 FQNNGV. The CDR3 loop spans 14 amino acids. Here the CDR3 DNA reads TGTGCCAGCAGCTTAGATCACAAGAACACTGAAGCTTTCTTT. Its protein is CASSLDHKNTEAFF.

The chain employs TRBV5-1 and TRBJ2-3, with D tentatively TRBD1 (5 bases). Germline V lookup: CDR1 SGHRS, CDR2 YFSETQ. Between the trimmed V and J ends, which lost 0 bases and 0 bases, there was a span of 14 bases. This CDR3 spans 17 amino acids. CDR3 in amino acids: CASSLGDSVASTDTQYF. The CDR3 DNA follows: TGCGCCAGCAGCTTGGGAGACAGCGTTGCTAGCACAGATACGCAGTATTTT. Looking up the rest from reference TRBV5-1 and TRBJ2-3 gives the full variable domain: KAGVTQTPRYLIKTRGQQVTLSCSPISGHRSVSWYQQTPGQGLQFLFEYFSETQRNKGNFPGRFSGRQFSNSRSEMNVSTLELGDSALYLCASSLGDSVASTDTQYFGPGTRLTVL.

The chain recombines TRBV4-1 with TRBJ2-7; 8 bases map to TRBD2. The CDR3 consists of 14 residues. Looked up from germline, CDR1 is MGHRA and CDR2 is YSYEKL. After removal of 1 base from V and 4 bases from J, the junction contained 3 bases not matched to a gene. The DNA for the CDR3 is TGCGCCAGCAGCCAAGCGGGGGGGTTATACGAGCAGTACTTC. It yields the protein CASSQAGGLYEQYF.

V gene TRBV10-3 combines with J gene TRBJ2-3; TRBD1 aligns across 9 bases. Trimming at V came to 4 bases and at J to 6 bases, leaving 2 bases not matched to a gene. The CDR3 length is 13 residues. Germline lookup yields CDR1 ENHRY and CDR2 SYGVKD. CDR3 region: CAISGTGEDTQYF. The CDR3 DNA sequence: TGTGCCATCAGTGGGACAGGGGAGGATACGCAGTATTTT.

This rearrangement joins TRBV5-6 to TRBJ2-7; tentative D call: TRBD1 (7 bases). The CDR3 runs to 15 residues. Trimming removed 4 bases from V and 2 bases from J, with 16 bases in between. From germline, CDR1 is SGHDT and CDR2 YYEEEE. CDR3 sequence (DNA): TGTGCCAGCAGCCCTCCAGGGGGGTCCACCTACGAGCAGTACTTC. It codes for CASSPPGGSTYEQYF.

The V and J genes are TRBV6-5 and TRBJ2-1, with D perhaps matching TRBD2 (6 bases). Trimming removed 4 bases at V and 8 bases at J, with 18 bases between. The CDR3 covers 15 residues. Germline-derived CDR1 and CDR2 are MNHEY and SVGAGI. CDR3 nucleotides: TGTGCCAGCAGTTTGCGCGGGGTCATCGTGGATGAGCAGTTCTTC. Translation: CASSLRGVIVDEQFF.

The chain links TRBV7-3 to TRBJ2-3; D is possibly TRBD1 (6 bases). This CDR3 has 13 amino acids. The V and J ends lost 5 bases and 6 bases respectively, with 12 bases between them. The germline gives CDR1 SGHTA, CDR2 FQGTGA. The CDR3: CASSPPTGDTQYF. CDR3 sequence (DNA): TGTGCCAGCAGCCCGCCTACAGGGGATACGCAGTATTTT.